This T cell receptor (beta chain) is drawn from a study of shared clonotypes between healthy human individuals. Background on the study: Serving as donors were two women and a few men, whose ages spanned 18 to 49.

Sequencing was performed with immunoSEQ multiplex PCR; in TCRdb, only in-frame clones are kept and a portion is missing. The table includes some 1.5 million clones, roughly 96% detected once. This CDR3 has 16 residues. V was pared by 8 bases and J by 0 bases, with 17 bases between. Germline V lookup: CDR1 MNHNY, CDR2 SVGAGI (reference sequence). A remark on this clone: Its antigen is not known.

Broader study findings: Blood alone was sampled, and tissue repertoires likely differ.

Sequences were obtained from naive CD4+ T cells sorted from blood. Noted subset: CD45RA+ positively selected. This rearrangement joins TRBV6-6 to TRBJ2-1; D tentatively reads TRBD1 or TRBD2 (5 bases each). This receptor was identified in a man younger than 40 in good health. CDR3 in DNA: TGTGCCAGCGAGGGGATTAAGACGGACTCCTACAATGAGCAGTTCTTC. Its translation is CASEGIKTDSYNEQFF.